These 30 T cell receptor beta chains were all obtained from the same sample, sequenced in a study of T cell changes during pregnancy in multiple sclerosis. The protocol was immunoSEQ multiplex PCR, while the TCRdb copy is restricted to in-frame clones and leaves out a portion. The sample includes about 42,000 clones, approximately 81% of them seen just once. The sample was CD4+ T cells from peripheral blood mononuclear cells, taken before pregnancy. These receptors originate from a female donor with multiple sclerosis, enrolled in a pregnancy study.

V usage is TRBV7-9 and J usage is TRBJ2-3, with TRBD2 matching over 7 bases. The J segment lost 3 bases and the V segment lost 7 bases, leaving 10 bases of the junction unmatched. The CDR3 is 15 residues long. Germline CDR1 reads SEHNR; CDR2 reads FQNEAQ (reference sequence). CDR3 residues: CASTPRGLGTDTQYF. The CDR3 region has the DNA TGTGCCAGCACCCCGCGGGGGTTAGGTACAGATACGCAGTATTTT.

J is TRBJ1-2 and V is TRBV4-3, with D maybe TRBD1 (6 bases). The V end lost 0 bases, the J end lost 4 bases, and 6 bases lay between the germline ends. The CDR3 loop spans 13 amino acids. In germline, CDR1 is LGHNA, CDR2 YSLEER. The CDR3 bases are TGCGCCAGCAGCCAAGAACAGGGCTATGGCTACACCTTC. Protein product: CASSQEQGYGYTF.

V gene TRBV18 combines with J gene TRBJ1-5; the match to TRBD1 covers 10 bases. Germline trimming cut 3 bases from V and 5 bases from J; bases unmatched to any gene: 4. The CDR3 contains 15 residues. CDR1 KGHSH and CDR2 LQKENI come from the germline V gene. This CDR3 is CASSPFGTGDQPQHF. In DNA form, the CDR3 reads TGTGCCAGCTCACCCTTTGGGACAGGGGATCAGCCCCAGCATTTT.

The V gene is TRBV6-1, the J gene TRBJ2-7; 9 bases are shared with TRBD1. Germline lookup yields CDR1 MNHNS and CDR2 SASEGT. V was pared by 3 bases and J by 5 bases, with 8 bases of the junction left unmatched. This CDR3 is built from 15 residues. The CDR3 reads CASSEPGQGQNEQYF. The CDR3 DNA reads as TGTGCCAGCAGTGAGCCGGGACAGGGTCAGAACGAGCAGTACTTC.

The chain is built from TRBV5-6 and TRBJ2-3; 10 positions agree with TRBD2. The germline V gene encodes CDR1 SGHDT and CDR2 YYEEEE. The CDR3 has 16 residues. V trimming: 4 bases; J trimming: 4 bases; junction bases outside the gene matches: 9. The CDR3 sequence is CASSRPLAGVPDTQYF. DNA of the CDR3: TGTGCCAGCAGCCGACCGCTAGCGGGGGTCCCAGATACGCAGTATTTT.

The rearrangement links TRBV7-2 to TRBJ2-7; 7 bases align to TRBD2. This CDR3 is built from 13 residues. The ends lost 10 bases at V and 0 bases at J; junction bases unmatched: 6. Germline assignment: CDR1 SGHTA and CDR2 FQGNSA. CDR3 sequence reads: CAILPGGSYEQYF. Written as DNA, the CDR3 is TGTGCCATACTTCCGGGGGGCTCCTACGAGCAGTACTTC.

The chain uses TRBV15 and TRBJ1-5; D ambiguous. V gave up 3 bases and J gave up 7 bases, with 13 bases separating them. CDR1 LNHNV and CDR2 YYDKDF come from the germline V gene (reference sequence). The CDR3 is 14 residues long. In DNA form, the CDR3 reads TGTGCCACCAGCAGCGTGATTCCGGGGCAGCCCCAGCATTTT. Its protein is CATSSVIPGQPQHF.

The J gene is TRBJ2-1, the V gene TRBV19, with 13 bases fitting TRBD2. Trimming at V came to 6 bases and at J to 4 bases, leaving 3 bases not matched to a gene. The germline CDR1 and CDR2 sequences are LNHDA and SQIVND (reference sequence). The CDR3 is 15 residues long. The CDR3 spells CASSPGLAGYNEQFF. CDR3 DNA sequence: TGTGCCAGTAGCCCGGGACTAGCGGGGTACAATGAGCAGTTCTTC.

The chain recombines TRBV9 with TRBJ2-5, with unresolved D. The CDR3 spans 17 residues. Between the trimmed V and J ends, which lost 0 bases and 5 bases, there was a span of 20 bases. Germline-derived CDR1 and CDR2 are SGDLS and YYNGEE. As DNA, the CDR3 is TGTGCCAGCAGCGTAGGGAGTTCGGCCAACCTCGAGGAGACCCAGTACTTC. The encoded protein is CASSVGSSANLEETQYF.

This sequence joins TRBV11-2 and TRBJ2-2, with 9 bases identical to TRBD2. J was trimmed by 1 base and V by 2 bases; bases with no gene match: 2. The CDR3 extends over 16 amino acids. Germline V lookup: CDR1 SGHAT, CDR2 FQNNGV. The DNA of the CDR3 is TGTGCCAGCAGCTTATATAGCGGGAGGAACACCGGGGAGCTGTTTTTT. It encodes CASSLYSGRNTGELFF.

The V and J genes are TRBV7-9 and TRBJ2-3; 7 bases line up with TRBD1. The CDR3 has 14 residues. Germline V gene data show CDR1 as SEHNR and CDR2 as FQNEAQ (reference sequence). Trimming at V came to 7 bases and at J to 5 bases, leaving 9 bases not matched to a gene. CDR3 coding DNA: TGTGCCAGCAAATTGACAGGGTCGGTAGATACGCAGTATTTT. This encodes CASKLTGSVDTQYF.

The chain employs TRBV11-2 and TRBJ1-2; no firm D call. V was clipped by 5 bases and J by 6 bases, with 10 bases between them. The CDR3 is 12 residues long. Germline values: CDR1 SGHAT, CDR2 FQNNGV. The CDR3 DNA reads TGTGCCAGCAGCCATCAAGAGAATGGCTACACCTTC. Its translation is CASSHQENGYTF.

The CDR3 DNA sequence: TGTGCCATCAGTGACAAAGAGGGAGCGCAAAGTTTAGGTGAAGCTTTCTTT. Translating gives CAISDKEGAQSLGEAFF. This rearrangement joins TRBV10-3 to TRBJ1-1; no firm D call. This CDR3 contains 17 residues. V dropped 3 bases and J dropped 7 bases, with 24 bases sitting between them. Germline-derived CDR1 and CDR2 are ENHRY and SYGVKD.

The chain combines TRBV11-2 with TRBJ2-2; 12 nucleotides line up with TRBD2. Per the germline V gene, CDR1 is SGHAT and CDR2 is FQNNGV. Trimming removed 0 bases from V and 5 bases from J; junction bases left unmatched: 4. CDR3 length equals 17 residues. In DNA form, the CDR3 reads TGTGCCAGCAGCTTAGAACTAGCGGGGGGAAAGACCGGGGAGCTGTTTTTT. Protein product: CASSLELAGGKTGELFF.

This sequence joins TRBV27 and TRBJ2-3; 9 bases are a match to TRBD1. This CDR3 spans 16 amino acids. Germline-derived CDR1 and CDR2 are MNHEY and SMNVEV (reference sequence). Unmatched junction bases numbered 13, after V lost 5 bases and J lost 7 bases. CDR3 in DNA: TGTGCCAGCAGTATAAACCCGGGGACAGGGACGAATACGCAGTATTTT. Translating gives CASSINPGTGTNTQYF.

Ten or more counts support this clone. The CDR3 DNA follows: TGTGCCAGCAGAGTTCCGGGACAGGGGGCAGAGTATTTT. It encodes CASRVPGQGAEYF. The chain joins TRBV6-5 to TRBJ2-3; TRBD1 matches 12 bases. This CDR3 is built from 13 residues. V lost 6 bases to trimming and J lost 13 bases; unmatched junction nucleotides: 8. Germline CDR1 reads MNHEY; CDR2 reads SVGAGI.

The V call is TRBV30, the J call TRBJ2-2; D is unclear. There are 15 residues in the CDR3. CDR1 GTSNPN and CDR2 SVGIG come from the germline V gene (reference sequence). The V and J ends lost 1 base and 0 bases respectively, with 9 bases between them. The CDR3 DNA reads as TGTGCCTGGAGTGCGTTAGGAGCGAACACCGGGGAGCTGTTTTTT. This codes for CAWSALGANTGELFF.

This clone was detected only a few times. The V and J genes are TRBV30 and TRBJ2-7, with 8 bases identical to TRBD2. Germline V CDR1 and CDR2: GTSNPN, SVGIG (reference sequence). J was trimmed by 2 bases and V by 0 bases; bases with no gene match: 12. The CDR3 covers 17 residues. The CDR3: CAWSVPPRLARTYEQYF. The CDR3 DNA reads TGTGCCTGGAGTGTACCCCCCCGACTAGCGCGGACCTACGAGCAGTACTTC.

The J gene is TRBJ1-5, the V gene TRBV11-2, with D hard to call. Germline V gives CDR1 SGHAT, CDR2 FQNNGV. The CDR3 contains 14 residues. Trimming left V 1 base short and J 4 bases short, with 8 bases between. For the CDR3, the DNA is TGTGCCAGCAGCTTAGGCCAGATTAATCAGCCCCAGCATTTT. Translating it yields CASSLGQINQPQHF. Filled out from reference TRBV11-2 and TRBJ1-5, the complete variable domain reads EAGVAQSPRYKIIEKRQSVAFWCNPISGHATLYWYQQILGQGPKLLIQFQNNGVVDDSQLPKDRFSAERLKGVDSTLKIQPAKLEDSAVYLCASSLGQINQPQHFGDGTRLSIL.

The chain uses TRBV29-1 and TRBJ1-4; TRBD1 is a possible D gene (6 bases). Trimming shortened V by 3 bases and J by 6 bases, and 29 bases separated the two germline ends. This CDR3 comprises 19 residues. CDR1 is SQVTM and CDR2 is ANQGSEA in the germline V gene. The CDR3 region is CSVDPQGPGGRNQDEKLFF. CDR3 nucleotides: TGCAGCGTTGATCCTCAGGGCCCGGGGGGGCGGAATCAGGATGAAAAACTGTTTTTT.

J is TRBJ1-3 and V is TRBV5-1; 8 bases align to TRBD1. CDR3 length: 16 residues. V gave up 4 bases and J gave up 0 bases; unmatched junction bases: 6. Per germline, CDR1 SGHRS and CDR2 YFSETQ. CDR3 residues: CASSKGQVGSGNTIYF. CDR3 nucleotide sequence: TGCGCCAGCAGCAAGGGACAGGTCGGCTCTGGAAACACCATATATTTT.

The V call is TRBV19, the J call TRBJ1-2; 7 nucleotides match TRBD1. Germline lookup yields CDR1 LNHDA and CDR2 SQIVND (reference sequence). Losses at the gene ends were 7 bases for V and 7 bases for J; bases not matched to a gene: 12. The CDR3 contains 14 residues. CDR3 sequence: CASTPLRGRGGYTF. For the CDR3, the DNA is TGTGCCAGTACCCCACTTAGGGGGCGCGGTGGCTACACCTTC.

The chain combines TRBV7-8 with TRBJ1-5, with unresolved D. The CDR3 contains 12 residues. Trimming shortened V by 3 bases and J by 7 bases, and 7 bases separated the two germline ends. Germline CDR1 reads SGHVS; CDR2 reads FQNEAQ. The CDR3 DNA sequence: TGTGCCAGCAGCTTGGGAGGACAGCCCCAGCATTTT. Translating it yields CASSLGGQPQHF.

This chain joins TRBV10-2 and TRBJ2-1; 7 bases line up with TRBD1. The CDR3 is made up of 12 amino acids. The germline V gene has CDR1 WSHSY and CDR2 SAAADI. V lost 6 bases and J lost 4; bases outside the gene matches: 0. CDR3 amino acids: CASRDRYNEQFF. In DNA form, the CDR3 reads TGCGCCAGCAGGGACAGGTACAATGAGCAGTTCTTC.

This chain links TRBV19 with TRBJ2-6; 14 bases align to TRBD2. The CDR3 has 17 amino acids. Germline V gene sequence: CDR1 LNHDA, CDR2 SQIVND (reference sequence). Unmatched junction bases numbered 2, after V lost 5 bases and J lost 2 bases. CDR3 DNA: TGTGCCAGTAGTCGGACTAGCGGGAGGACTGGGGCCAACGTCCTGACTTTC. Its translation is CASSRTSGRTGANVLTF.

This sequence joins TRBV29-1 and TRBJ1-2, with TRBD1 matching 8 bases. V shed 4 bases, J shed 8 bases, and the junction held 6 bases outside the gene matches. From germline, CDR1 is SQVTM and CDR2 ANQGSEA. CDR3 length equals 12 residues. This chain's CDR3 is CSVVGQGGGYTF. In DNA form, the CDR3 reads TGCAGCGTTGTCGGACAGGGCGGCGGCTACACCTTC.

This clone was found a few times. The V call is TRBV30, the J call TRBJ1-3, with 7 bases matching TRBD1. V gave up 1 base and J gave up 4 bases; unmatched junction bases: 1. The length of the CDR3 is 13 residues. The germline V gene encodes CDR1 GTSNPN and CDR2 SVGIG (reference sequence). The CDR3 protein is CAWSADRGNTIYF. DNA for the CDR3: TGTGCCTGGAGTGCGGACAGGGGAAACACCATATATTTT.

The CDR3 spells CASSSGGVSSEQYF. The DNA for the CDR3 is TGCGCCAGCAGCAGCGGGGGGGTTTCGTCCGAGCAGTACTTC. V usage is TRBV5-1 and J usage is TRBJ2-7; 10 nucleotides line up with TRBD2. The V and J ends lost 4 bases and 6 bases, in that order; junction bases with no gene match: 7. Germline CDR1 and CDR2: SGHRS and YFSETQ. CDR3 length: 14 amino acids.

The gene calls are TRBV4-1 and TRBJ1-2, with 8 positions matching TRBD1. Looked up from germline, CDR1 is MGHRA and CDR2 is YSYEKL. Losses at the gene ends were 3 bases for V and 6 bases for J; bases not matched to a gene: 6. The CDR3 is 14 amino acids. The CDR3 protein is CASSHAQGADGYTF. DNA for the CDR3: TGCGCCAGCAGCCACGCCCAGGGGGCCGATGGCTACACCTTC.

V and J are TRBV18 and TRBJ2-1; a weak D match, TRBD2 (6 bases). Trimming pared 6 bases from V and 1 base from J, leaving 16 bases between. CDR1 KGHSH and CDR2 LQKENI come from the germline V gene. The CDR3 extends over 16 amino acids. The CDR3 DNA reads TGTGCCAGCTCCGGGACTGGCGGGAATTCCTACAATGAGCAGTTCTTC. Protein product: CASSGTGGNSYNEQFF. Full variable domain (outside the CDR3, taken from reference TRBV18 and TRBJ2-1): NAGVMQNPRHLVRRRGQEARLRCSPMKGHSHVYWYRQLPEEGLKFMVYLQKENIIDESGMPKERFSAEFPKEGPSILRIQQVVRGDSAAYFCASSGTGGNSYNEQFFGPGTRLTVL.